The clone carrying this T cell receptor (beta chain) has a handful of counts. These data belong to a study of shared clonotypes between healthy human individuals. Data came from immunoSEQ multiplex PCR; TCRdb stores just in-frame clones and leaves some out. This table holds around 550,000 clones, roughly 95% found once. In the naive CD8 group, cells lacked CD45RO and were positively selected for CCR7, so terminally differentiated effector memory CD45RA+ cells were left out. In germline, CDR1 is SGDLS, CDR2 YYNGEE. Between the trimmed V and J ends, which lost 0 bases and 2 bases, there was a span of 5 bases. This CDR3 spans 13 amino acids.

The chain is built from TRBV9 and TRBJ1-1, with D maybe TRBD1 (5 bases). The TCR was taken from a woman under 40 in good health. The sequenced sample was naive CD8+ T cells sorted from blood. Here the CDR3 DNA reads TGTGCCAGCAGCGTAGGGGACAACACTGAAGCTTTCTTT. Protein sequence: CASSVGDNTEAFF.